This TCR beta chain appears in the sequencing data of a study of blood T cell repertoires in COVID-19. The CDR3 has 15 residues. The V and J ends lost 2 bases and 0 bases respectively, with 5 bases between them. Germline V gives CDR1 MNHEY, CDR2 SVGEGT. Measured with immunoSEQ multiplex PCR; TCRdb has only the in-frame clones, and not every one. This table holds about 42,000 clones, around 88% found once. This clone came up once. The chain has TRBV6-2 or TRBV6-3 and TRBJ2-6; D gene unclear. The receptor was derived from a human donor in a cohort sampled during active COVID-19. Specimen: peripheral blood. The chain's CDR3 is CASSYRVSGANVLTF. CDR3 nucleotides: TGTGCCAGCAGTTACCGCGTCTCTGGGGCCAACGTCCTGACTTTC.